A single sample gave rise to the 10 T cell receptor beta chains below, sequenced in a study of T cell changes during pregnancy in multiple sclerosis. TCRdb keeps only in-frame clones here, not all; method: immunoSEQ multiplex PCR. The sample carries around 100,000 clones, 90% to 95% recorded once. Sequences were derived from peripheral blood, sampled before pregnancy. These receptors were obtained from a female donor with multiple sclerosis, enrolled in a pregnancy study.

This clone was counted once. V gene TRBV28 combines with J gene TRBJ2-1; TRBD2 matches at 10 bases. J gave up 5 bases and V 1 base, and 5 bases lay outside the gene matches. Germline-derived CDR1 and CDR2 are MDHEN and SYDVKM. The CDR3 contains 16 residues. CDR3 residues: CASSLSRLAGNNEQFF. The CDR3 nucleotides read TGTGCCAGCAGTTTATCGAGACTAGCGGGTAACAATGAGCAGTTCTTC.

The chain links TRBV6-5 to TRBJ1-5; no clear D. The CDR3 covers 13 residues. Per the germline V gene, CDR1 is MNHEY and CDR2 is SVGAGI. The V end was cut by 0 bases, the J end by 6 bases, with 6 bases between. The CDR3 nucleotides are TGTGCCAGCAGTTACTCGAGGGCTCAGCCCCAGCATTTT. Protein: CASSYSRAQPQHF.

The chain is built from TRBV7-9 and TRBJ2-5; 7 positions match TRBD1. Germline lookup yields CDR1 SEHNR and CDR2 FQNEAQ (reference sequence). The CDR3 has 15 amino acids. After removal of 2 bases from V and 3 bases from J, the junction contained 6 bases not matched to a gene. For the CDR3, the DNA is TGTGCCAGCAGCTTAAGTTGGGACAGCGAAGAGACCCAGTACTTC. It codes for CASSLSWDSEETQYF.

This clone has more than one count but fewer than ten. The chain couples TRBV27 to TRBJ2-2, with 7 bases that match TRBD1. The V and J ends lost 5 bases and 1 base, in that order; junction bases with no gene match: 10. CDR1 and CDR2 from the germline V gene are MNHEY and SMNVEV (reference sequence). This CDR3 is built from 17 residues. The CDR3 loop is CASSPKIRTGNTGELFF. CDR3 sequence (DNA): TGTGCCAGCAGTCCCAAAATAAGGACAGGGAACACCGGGGAGCTGTTTTTT.

This sequence joins TRBV28 and TRBJ1-1, with 9 bases identical to TRBD1. CDR3 length: 12 residues. The germline V gene encodes CDR1 MDHEN and CDR2 SYDVKM. The trim removed 6 bases at V and 7 bases at J, leaving 3 bases unmatched. The CDR3 DNA is TGTGCCAGCAGATCGGGACAGGGTGAAGCTTTCTTT. This translates into CASRSGQGEAFF.

The chain employs TRBV5-1 and TRBJ2-7; 10 bases map to TRBD2. There are 21 residues in the CDR3. From germline, CDR1 is SGHRS and CDR2 YFSETQ. J was trimmed by 2 bases and V by 3 bases; bases with no gene match: 23. As DNA, the CDR3 is TGCGCCAGCAGCTGGAGACCAACTTTAGTACCGGGACTAGCGAAACCCTACGAGCAGTACTTC. This encodes CASSWRPTLVPGLAKPYEQYF. The full variable domain, rest sourced from reference TRBV5-1 and TRBJ2-7, is KAGVTQTPRYLIKTRGQQVTLSCSPISGHRSVSWYQQTPGQGLQFLFEYFSETQRNKGNFPGRFSGRQFSNSRSEMNVSTLELGDSALYLCASSWRPTLVPGLAKPYEQYFGPGTRLTVT.

Here the CDR3 reads CASSLGGTESYEQYF. The CDR3 DNA reads TGCGCCAGCAGCTTGGGAGGGACAGAGAGCTACGAGCAGTACTTC. V gene TRBV5-1 combines with J gene TRBJ2-7; the match to TRBD1 covers 7 bases. Germline-derived CDR1 and CDR2 are SGHRS and YFSETQ. This CDR3 is 15 amino acids long. The V segment lost 0 bases and the J segment 3 bases; nucleotides outside the gene matches: 6.

This chain links TRBV19 with TRBJ2-3; TRBD1 aligns across 8 bases. This CDR3 comprises 15 residues. After removal of 5 bases from V and 3 bases from J, the junction contained 7 bases not matched to a gene. Per germline, CDR1 LNHDA and CDR2 SQIVND (reference sequence). The CDR3 DNA reads TGTGCCAGTAGTGACAGGGGTTCCTGGACAGATACGCAGTATTTT. The encoded protein is CASSDRGSWTDTQYF.

The genes are TRBV27 and TRBJ2-7; the D gene is possibly TRBD2 (6 bases). V lost 6 bases to trimming and J lost 5 bases, with 11 bases between them. The CDR3 sequence is 12 residues long. Germline V gene data show CDR1 as MNHEY and CDR2 as SMNVEV (reference sequence). The CDR3 region has the DNA TGTGCCAGCAGGGCGGGGATCAACGAGCAGTACTTC. Its translation is CASRAGINEQYF.

Only one count was recorded for this clone. This chain joins TRBV6-5 and TRBJ2-7; 12 nucleotides match TRBD1. This CDR3 has 15 amino acids. V lost 4 bases and J lost 7; bases outside the gene matches: 8. Germline lookup yields CDR1 MNHEY and CDR2 SVGAGI. The CDR3 DNA is TGTGCCAGCAGTTCTCCGGGACAGGGGGCGGTTGAGCAGTACTTC. This translates into CASSSPGQGAVEQYF.